At least ten counts were recorded for the clone carrying this TCR beta chain. This entry is derived from a study of neurological immune-mediated disorders. This CDR3 spans 19 amino acids. Germline CDR1 is SGHDT and CDR2 is YYEEEE. Trimming pared 2 bases from V and 5 bases from J, leaving 28 bases between. TCRdb called the 5' RACE reads again in MiXCR, with one record for every CDR3 protein. Altogether approximately 46,000 distinct CDR3 sequences are present, 3% being singletons, with the ten largest covering about 16%. This clonotype was obtained from a woman aged 45-65 years with multiple sclerosis. The chain carries TRBV5-6 and TRBJ1-1; the D gene is possibly TRBD1 (5 bases). Input material: PBMCs. In DNA, the CDR3 is TGTGCCAGCAGCTTAGGTTTAGGTCTGGAGGGTAGTTGGACAACTGAAGCTTTCTTT. It specifies CASSLGLGLEGSWTTEAFF.